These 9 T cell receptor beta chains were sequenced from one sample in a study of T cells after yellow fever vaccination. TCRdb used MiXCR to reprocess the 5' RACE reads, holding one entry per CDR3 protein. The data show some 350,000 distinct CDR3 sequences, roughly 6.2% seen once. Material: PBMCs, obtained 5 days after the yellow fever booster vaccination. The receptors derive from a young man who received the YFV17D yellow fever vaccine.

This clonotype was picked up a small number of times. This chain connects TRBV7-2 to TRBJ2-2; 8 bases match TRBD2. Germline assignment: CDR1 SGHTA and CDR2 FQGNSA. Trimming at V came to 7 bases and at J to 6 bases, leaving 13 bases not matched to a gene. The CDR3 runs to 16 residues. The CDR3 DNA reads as TGTGCCAGCACCACACCGGGACTAGAAAGGGCCGGGGAGCTGTTTTTT. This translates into CASTTPGLERAGELFF.

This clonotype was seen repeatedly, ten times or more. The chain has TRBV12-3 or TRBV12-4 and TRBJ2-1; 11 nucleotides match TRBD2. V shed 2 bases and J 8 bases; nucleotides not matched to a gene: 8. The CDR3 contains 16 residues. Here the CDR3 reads CASSLRLAGGRDEQFF. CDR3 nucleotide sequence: TGTGCCAGCAGTTTACGGCTAGCGGGAGGTAGGGATGAGCAGTTCTTC.

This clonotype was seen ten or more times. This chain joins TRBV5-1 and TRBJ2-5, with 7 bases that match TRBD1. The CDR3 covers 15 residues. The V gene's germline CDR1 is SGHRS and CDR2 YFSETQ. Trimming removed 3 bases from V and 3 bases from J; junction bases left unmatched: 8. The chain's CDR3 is CASSSRQGPEETQYF. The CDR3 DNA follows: TGCGCCAGCAGCTCCAGACAGGGCCCGGAAGAGACCCAGTACTTC.

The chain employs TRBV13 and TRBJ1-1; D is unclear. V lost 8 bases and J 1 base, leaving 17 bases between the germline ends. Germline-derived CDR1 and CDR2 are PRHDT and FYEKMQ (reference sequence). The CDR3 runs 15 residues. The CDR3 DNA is TGTGCCAGCCGATTGACTGCGGGGAGGAACACTGAAGCTTTCTTT. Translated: CASRLTAGRNTEAFF. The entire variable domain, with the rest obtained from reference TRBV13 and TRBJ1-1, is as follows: AAGVIQSPRHLIKEKRETATLKCYPIPRHDTVYWYQQGPGQDPQFLISFYEKMQSDKGSIPDRFSAQQFSDYHSELNMSSLELGDSALYFCASRLTAGRNTEAFFGQGTRLTVV.

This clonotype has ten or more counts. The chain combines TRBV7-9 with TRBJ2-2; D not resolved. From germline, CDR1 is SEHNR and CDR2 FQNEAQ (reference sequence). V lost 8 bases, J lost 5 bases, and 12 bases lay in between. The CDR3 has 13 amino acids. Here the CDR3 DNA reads TGTGCCAGCTTACTGCAGGTTACCGGGGAGCTGTTTTTT. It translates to CASLLQVTGELFF.

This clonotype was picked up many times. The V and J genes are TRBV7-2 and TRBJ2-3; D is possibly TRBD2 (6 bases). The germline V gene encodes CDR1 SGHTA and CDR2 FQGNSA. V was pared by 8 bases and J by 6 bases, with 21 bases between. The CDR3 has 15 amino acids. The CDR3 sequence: CASPGSGSKGDTQYF. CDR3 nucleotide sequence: TGTGCCAGCCCCGGTAGCGGTTCCAAGGGGGATACGCAGTATTTT. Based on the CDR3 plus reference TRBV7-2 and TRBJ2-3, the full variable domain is GAGVSQSPSNKVTEKGKDVELRCDPISGHTALYWYRQSLGQGLEFLIYFQGNSAPDKSGLPSDRFSAERTGGSVSTLTIQRTQQEDSAVYLCASPGSGSKGDTQYFGPGTRLTVL.

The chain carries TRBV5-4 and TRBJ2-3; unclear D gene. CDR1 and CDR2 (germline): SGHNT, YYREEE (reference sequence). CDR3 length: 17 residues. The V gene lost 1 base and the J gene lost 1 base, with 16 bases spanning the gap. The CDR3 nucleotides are TGTGCCAGCAGCTTGAAAAGGGCAGCTATCGGCACAGATACGCAGTATTTT. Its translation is CASSLKRAAIGTDTQYF.

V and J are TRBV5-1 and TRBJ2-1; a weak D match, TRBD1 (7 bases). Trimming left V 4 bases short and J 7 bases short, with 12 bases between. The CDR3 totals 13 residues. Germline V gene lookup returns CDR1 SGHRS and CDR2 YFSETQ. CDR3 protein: CASSGGGGNEQFF. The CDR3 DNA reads TGCGCCAGCAGCGGAGGGGGCGGGAATGAGCAGTTCTTC.

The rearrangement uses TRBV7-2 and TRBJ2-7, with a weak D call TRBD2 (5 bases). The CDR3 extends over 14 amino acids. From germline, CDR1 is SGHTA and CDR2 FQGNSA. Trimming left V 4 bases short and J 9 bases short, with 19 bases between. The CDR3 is CASSSQAAGSGQYF. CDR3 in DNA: TGTGCCAGCAGCTCTCAAGCGGCTGGCTCGGGGCAGTACTTC.